The 10 T cell receptor beta chains reported below all come from one sample, sequenced in a study of blood T cell repertoires in COVID-19 (dated by TCRdb to the early 2020s). Library creation used the immunoSEQ multiplex PCR assay. TCRdb carries this immuneACCESS record with in-frame sequences only. Its versions omit some clonotypes, under half of them owing to an unresolved V gene in the studies checked, with the rest unexplained. The sample yields about 200,000 clones; roughly 79% were counted once. The ten largest clonotypes hold approximately 9% of the sample. The material sequenced was PBMCs or T cells enriched from blood (not recorded which). Source of these receptors: a woman in her forties or fifties with acute COVID-19.

The chain employs TRBV18 and TRBJ1-4, with TRBD1 matching 8 bases. The germline gives CDR1 KGHSH, CDR2 LQKENI. CDR3 length: 16 residues. After removal of 1 base from V and 0 bases from J, the junction contained 1 base not matched to a gene. The CDR3 DNA reads as TGTGCCAGCTCACCACTACAGGGGGCAACTAATGAAAAACTGTTTTTT. It yields the protein CASSPLQGATNEKLFF.

The rearrangement joins TRBV14 to TRBJ1-2, with TRBD1 matching 8 bases. The CDR3 is 18 residues long. Germline trimming cut 1 base from V and 6 bases from J; bases unmatched to any gene: 16. Looked up from germline, CDR1 is SGHDN and CDR2 is FVKESK. CDR3 sequence reads: CASSQVAWDRSGLDGYTF. CDR3 nucleotides: TGTGCCAGCAGCCAAGTTGCGTGGGACAGGAGTGGTTTAGATGGCTACACCTTC.

CDR3 in amino acids: CSAGAGGRYGYTF. The CDR3 DNA reads TGCAGCGCGGGTGCAGGGGGCAGGTATGGCTACACCTTC. This chain connects TRBV29-1 to TRBJ1-2; 8 nucleotides match TRBD1. This CDR3 region has 13 residues. After removal of 7 bases from V and 5 bases from J, the junction contained 9 bases not matched to a gene. Germline assignment: CDR1 SQVTM and CDR2 ANQGSEA.

This clone came up once. V usage is TRBV4-1 and J usage is TRBJ2-5, with D tentatively TRBD1 (5 bases). Germline V lookup: CDR1 MGHRA, CDR2 YSYEKL. The CDR3 is made up of 15 amino acids. The germline V and J ends were trimmed by 1 base and 1 base, with 10 bases remaining between them. CDR3 region: CASSQGLGVQETQYF. The CDR3 region has the DNA TGCGCCAGCAGCCAAGGTCTAGGGGTCCAAGAGACCCAGTACTTC.

This clone was recorded only once. This sequence joins TRBV4-3 and TRBJ2-1, with a possible D match to TRBD2 (6 bases). V dropped 0 bases and J dropped 4 bases, with 16 bases sitting between them. The length of the CDR3 is 17 residues. Germline lookup yields CDR1 LGHNA and CDR2 YSLEER. This chain's CDR3 is CASSQEKFGTSYNEQFF. The CDR3 DNA reads TGCGCCAGCAGCCAAGAAAAGTTTGGGACTTCATACAATGAGCAGTTCTTC.

The genes are TRBV4-2 and TRBJ2-7; 8 positions match TRBD1. The CDR3 totals 15 residues. Unmatched junction bases numbered 7, after V lost 1 base and J lost 5 bases. Germline V CDR1 and CDR2: LGHNA, YNFKEQ. The CDR3 loop is CASSQGWTGNDEQYF. CDR3 DNA: TGTGCCAGCAGCCAAGGGTGGACAGGGAACGACGAGCAGTACTTC.

The rearrangement links TRBV6-5 to TRBJ1-2; D may be TRBD1 (5 bases). Deletions cut 6 bases from V and 5 bases from J, with 13 bases between. This CDR3 region has 13 residues. CDR1 and CDR2 from the germline V gene are MNHEY and SVGAGI. DNA of the CDR3: TGTGCCAGCAGCCTGGAGGGGCAATATGGCTACACCTTC. Translating it yields CASSLEGQYGYTF.

V gene TRBV20-1 combines with J gene TRBJ2-4; 10 nucleotides line up with TRBD1. Looked up from germline, CDR1 is DFQATT and CDR2 is SNEGSKA (reference sequence). The V and J ends lost 3 bases and 8 bases, in that order; junction bases with no gene match: 10. This CDR3 has 15 amino acids. CDR3: CSASSTTGGEDIQYF. In nucleotides, the CDR3 is TGCAGTGCTAGTTCGACGACAGGGGGCGAGGACATTCAGTACTTC.

V gene TRBV7-2 combines with J gene TRBJ1-4, with 10 positions matching TRBD1. This CDR3 contains 15 residues. With V trimmed by 4 bases and J by 10 bases, 9 bases remained unmatched. CDR1 is SGHTA, CDR2 FQGNSA, per germline. CDR3 amino acids: CASSSPGGDRGKLFF. DNA of the CDR3: TGTGCCAGCAGCTCCCCTGGGGGGGACAGGGGAAAACTGTTTTTT.

V is TRBV5-8 and J is TRBJ1-1; D gene uncertain. This CDR3 comprises 12 residues. Deletions cut 0 bases from V and 7 bases from J, with 7 bases between. Germline CDR1 reads SGHTS; CDR2 reads YDEGEE. The CDR3 region has the DNA TGTGCCAGCAGCTTGGGGGCCAGTGAAGCTTTCTTT. This codes for CASSLGASEAFF. Full variable domain (rest looked up from reference TRBV5-8 and TRBJ1-1): EAGVTQSPTHLIKTRGQQATLRCSPISGHTSVYWYQQALGLGLQFLLWYDEGEERNRGNFPPRFSGRQFPNYSSELNVNALELEDSALYLCASSLGASEAFFGQGTRLTVV.